The 17 T cell receptor beta chains below all came from one sample that was sequenced in a study of follicular helper T cells after annual influenza vaccination (dated by TCRdb to 2016 to 2017). In light of the paper, this sample's time point label describes: 2014-2015 season, pre-vaccination. Libraries were constructed by the immunoSEQ multiplex PCR assay. TCRdb retrieved this table from immuneACCESS and kept in-frame rearrangements only. Not all clones are present; in checked studies, unresolved V genes account for under half, and no reason is known for the remainder. The sample table holds 28,000 or so clones, of which roughly 80% were seen once. Together, the top ten hold about 1.2% of the sample. Source: CXCR5+ CD38- circulating T follicular helper cells from blood, taken on the day of influenza vaccination. Read against the paper, the sample's cell subset or site label means: circulating Tfh, non-naive CD4+CXCR5+PD-1+ (ICOS+CD38+ or ICOS-CD38-). Source of these receptors: an adult who received the influenza vaccine.

This clone was seen only a few times. The V gene is TRBV21-1, the J gene TRBJ1-1. TRBV21-1 is a pseudogene locus. The CDR3 is 13 residues long. The CDR3 DNA reads TGTGCCAGCCGACTTCTACGTTTTGCTGAAGCTTTCTTT. This codes for CASRLLRFAEAFF.

V usage is TRBV19 and J usage is TRBJ1-4; D is unclear. This CDR3 is built from 15 residues. V was pared by 0 bases and J by 8 bases, with 13 bases between. CDR1 and CDR2 (germline): LNHDA, SQIVND (reference sequence). CDR3 nucleotide sequence: TGTGCCAGTAGTATAGATATCGTAGCGAGCGAAAAACTGTTTTTT. Translating gives CASSIDIVASEKLFF.

The CDR3 DNA reads as TGTGCTAGTGGTCTTGACTGGTCACCCCTCCACTTT. Protein sequence: CASGLDWSPLHF. This chain connects TRBV12-5 to TRBJ1-6; D is undetermined. Germline CDR1 is LGHNT and CDR2 is FRNRAP. The V and J ends lost 5 bases and 10 bases respectively, with 9 bases between them. This CDR3 is 12 amino acids long.

A few counts support this clone. The rearrangement uses TRBV5-1 and TRBJ2-3; maybe TRBD2 (6 bases). Per the germline V gene, CDR1 is SGHRS and CDR2 is YFSETQ. CDR3 length: 16 amino acids. Between the trimmed V and J ends, which lost 1 base and 1 base, there was a span of 13 bases. The chain's CDR3 is CASSLTTSRGTDTQYF. CDR3 nucleotide sequence: TGCGCCAGCAGCTTGACAACTAGCAGAGGCACAGATACGCAGTATTTT.

The chain joins TRBV6-1 to TRBJ1-6, with a weak D call TRBD1 (6 bases). This CDR3 spans 18 amino acids. V lost 1 base and J lost 10, with 23 bases in between. Germline V CDR1 and CDR2: MNHNS, SASEGT. The chain's CDR3 is CASSEVGGGSGFNSPLHF. The CDR3, as DNA: TGTGCCAGCAGTGAAGTAGGGGGAGGGTCAGGGTTTAACTCACCCCTCCACTTT.

The chain joins TRBV14 to TRBJ1-3, with D unclear. The CDR3 loop spans 13 amino acids. Germline V CDR1 and CDR2: SGHDN, FVKESK. The V gene lost 2 bases and the J gene lost 2 bases, with 4 bases spanning the gap. CDR3 sequence (DNA): TGTGCCAGCAGCCAACAGACTGGAAACACCATATATTTT. This encodes CASSQQTGNTIYF.

The chain carries TRBV29-1 and TRBJ1-1, with a tentative D call TRBD1 (6 bases). Germline V lookup: CDR1 SQVTM, CDR2 ANQGSEA. The CDR3 contains 11 residues. V lost 7 bases, J lost 4 bases, and 10 bases lay in between. CDR3: CSAGRGTEAFF. As DNA, the CDR3 is TGCAGCGCCGGCAGGGGCACTGAAGCTTTCTTT.

As DNA, the CDR3 is TGTGCCAGCAGCGGACAGGTTAACTCTGGAAACACCATATATTTT. Residues: CASSGQVNSGNTIYF. The rearrangement links TRBV6-1 to TRBJ1-3; TRBD1 matches at 7 bases. CDR1 is MNHNS, CDR2 SASEGT, per germline. Germline trimming cut 6 bases from V and 0 bases from J; bases unmatched to any gene: 5. This CDR3 spans 15 amino acids.

This clone was seen a handful of times. V is TRBV5-1 and J is TRBJ2-1; D is possibly TRBD2 (6 bases). V lost 0 bases, J lost 6 bases, and 10 bases lay in between. Germline values: CDR1 SGHRS, CDR2 YFSETQ. CDR3 length: 14 amino acids. CDR3 region: CASSLAGGINEQFF. CDR3 bases: TGCGCCAGCAGCTTGGCCGGCGGGATCAATGAGCAGTTCTTC.

The gene calls are TRBV6-5 and TRBJ1-2, with D uncertain. In germline, CDR1 is MNHEY, CDR2 SVGAGI. With 5 bases removed from V and 0 bases from J, the gap between germline ends came to 10 bases. This CDR3 has 14 amino acids. The CDR3 DNA is TGTGCCAGCAGTCGAGGGCGAACTAACTATGGCTACACCTTC. Its translation: CASSRGRTNYGYTF.

The chain links TRBV11-3 to TRBJ2-1, with TRBD1 identical over 7 bases. V dropped 6 bases and J dropped 2; count of bases not matched to a gene: 4. The germline CDR1 and CDR2 sequences are SGHNT and YENEEA. The length of the CDR3 is 14 residues. The CDR3 DNA is TGTGCCAGCAGTCGACAGGGAACCTACAATGAGCAGTTCTTC. Its translation is CASSRQGTYNEQFF.

The chain's CDR3 is CASSSPSGPDNEKLFF. In nucleotides, the CDR3 is TGTGCCAGTAGTAGCCCTTCAGGGCCCGATAATGAAAAACTGTTTTTT. This rearrangement joins TRBV19 to TRBJ1-4; tentative D call: TRBD1 (5 bases). V lost 4 bases and J lost 4, with 16 bases in between. The CDR3 is 16 residues long. Germline V gene sequence: CDR1 LNHDA, CDR2 SQIVND (reference sequence).

The genes are TRBV9 and TRBJ1-2, with 9 bases identical to TRBD1. Germline V gene lookup returns CDR1 SGDLS and CDR2 YYNGEE. This CDR3 has 16 residues. Trimming at V came to 3 bases and at J to 1 base, leaving 7 bases not matched to a gene. The DNA for the CDR3 is TGTGCCAGCAGCGGAACACAGGGGGCTGGTAACTATGGCTACACCTTC. Translating gives CASSGTQGAGNYGYTF.

The chain carries TRBV6-1 and TRBJ2-4; possible D gene TRBD1, 5 bases. Trimming removed 2 bases from V and 2 bases from J, with 7 bases in between. The CDR3 runs 14 residues. The germline V gene has CDR1 MNHNS and CDR2 SASEGT. CDR3 sequence reads: CASSEQGTKNIQYF. The CDR3 DNA follows: TGTGCCAGCAGTGAACAGGGCACCAAAAACATTCAGTACTTC.

This clone has just one count. CDR3 nucleotide sequence: TGTGCCAGCAGTTTACAGGGGGGCTTAGGTGAAGCTTTCTTT. It specifies CASSLQGGLGEAFF. The gene calls are TRBV27 and TRBJ1-1; 7 nucleotides line up with TRBD1. This CDR3 region has 14 residues. V trimming: 2 bases; J trimming: 7 bases; junction bases outside the gene matches: 7. Germline V gene data show CDR1 as MNHEY and CDR2 as SMNVEV (reference sequence).

This chain links TRBV4-1 with TRBJ2-7; TRBD2 is a possible D gene (6 bases). Trimming left V 2 bases short and J 2 bases short, with 7 bases between. CDR1 and CDR2 from the germline V gene are MGHRA and YSYEKL. The CDR3 consists of 13 residues. The CDR3: CASSQPGAYEQYF. Here the CDR3 DNA reads TGCGCCAGCAGCCAACCGGGGGCCTACGAGCAGTACTTC.

The chain combines TRBV5-6 with TRBJ1-5; 7 nucleotides align to TRBD1. This CDR3 has 14 residues. Per germline, CDR1 SGHDT and CDR2 YYEEEE. Trimming removed 4 bases from V and 2 bases from J; junction bases left unmatched: 3. This CDR3 reads CASSNTGGNQPQHF. CDR3 coding DNA: TGTGCCAGCAGCAATACAGGGGGCAATCAGCCCCAGCATTTT.